These 3 T cell receptor beta chains were all obtained from the same sample, sequenced in a study of OX40 agonist ivuxolimab in advanced cancers. Only in-frame clones appear in the TCRdb table, and some are missing; sequencing was by immunoSEQ multiplex PCR. This table holds tens of thousands of clones, 75% to 90% found once. This specimen was CD4+ or CD8+ T cells sorted from blood, taken in a trial of the OX40 agonist ivuxolimab. These receptors originate from an adult with an advanced solid tumor such as melanoma, head and neck, liver or kidney cancer.

This rearrangement joins TRBV5-4 to TRBJ1-1; D call uncertain. The V gene's germline CDR1 is SGHNT and CDR2 YYREEE (reference sequence). Deletions cut 0 bases from V and 4 bases from J, with 7 bases between. CDR3 length: 13 residues. This CDR3 is CASSLDAITEAFF. CDR3 coding DNA: TGTGCCAGCAGCTTGGACGCGATCACTGAAGCTTTCTTT.

The V gene is TRBV9, the J gene TRBJ2-3; 10 bases agree with TRBD2. J gave up 4 bases and V 0 bases, and 2 bases lay outside the gene matches. There are 15 residues in the CDR3. Per the germline V gene, CDR1 is SGDLS and CDR2 is YYNGEE. CDR3 sequence: CASSVELAGPDTQYF. CDR3 nucleotides: TGTGCCAGCAGCGTAGAACTAGCGGGACCAGATACGCAGTATTTT. The full variable domain, completed using reference TRBV9 and TRBJ2-3, is DSGVTQTPKHLITATGQRVTLRCSPRSGDLSVYWYQQSLDQGLQFLIQYYNGEERAKGNILERFSAQQFPDLHSELNLSSLELGDSALYFCASSVELAGPDTQYFGPGTRLTVL.

The V and J genes are TRBV29-1 and TRBJ1-1, with TRBD1 matching over 11 bases. The germline CDR1 and CDR2 sequences are SQVTM and ANQGSEA. The junction had 4 bases not matched to a gene; V was cut back by 5 bases and J by 5 bases. The CDR3 spans 13 residues. CDR3: CSVHRDRGTEAFF. The CDR3 nucleotides are TGCAGCGTTCATCGGGACAGGGGGACTGAAGCTTTCTTT. The complete variable domain, with remaining parts taken from reference TRBV29-1 and TRBJ1-1, reads SAVISQKPSRDICQRGTSLTIQCQVDSQVTMMFWYRQQPGQSLTLIATANQGSEATYESGFVIDKFPISRPNLTFSTLTVSNMSPEDSSIYLCSVHRDRGTEAFFGQGTRLTVV.